The clone carrying this TCR beta chain was observed at least ten times. The CDR3 runs 13 residues. From germline, CDR1 is SEHNR and CDR2 FQNEAQ (reference sequence). The V end was cut by 6 bases, the J end by 2 bases, with 8 bases between. The data derive from a study of regulatory T cells in long-lasting Graves disease. Time point: newly diagnosed GD, antithyroid drugs for less than 3 months. Construction of the TCR library relied on RNA isolated from PBMCs. Through Arm-PCR of CDR3 regions and iRepertoire HTBI primers, TCR beta libraries were built. TCRdb redid the calling of the multiplex PCR reads with MiXCR, one entry per CDR3 protein. The sample shows 350,000 to 550,000 distinct CDR3 sequences, approximately 14% of them seen only once. These data were also filed under a second study, of T cells in Graves' hyperthyroidism and ophthalmopathy. That report notes: It was a median roughly 6.5 months before onset that the model predicted ophthalmopathy.

V is TRBV7-9 and J is TRBJ1-3; D call uncertain. The sequencing here drew on peripheral blood mononuclear cells (PBMCs), taken at new diagnosis, from a patient treated with antithyroid drugs. The sequence was collected from a woman aged 45-60 years with Graves disease. This CDR3 reads CASRPSAGNTIYF. The CDR3, as DNA: TGTGCCAGCAGGCCCTCGGCTGGAAACACCATATATTTT. The variable domain in full, with the rest retrieved from reference TRBV7-9 and TRBJ1-3, is DTGVSQNPRHKITKRGQNVTFRCDPISEHNRLYWYRQTLGQGPEFLTYFQNEAQLEKSRLLSDRFSAERPKGSFSTLEIQRTEQGDSAMYLCASRPSAGNTIYFGEGSWLTVV.